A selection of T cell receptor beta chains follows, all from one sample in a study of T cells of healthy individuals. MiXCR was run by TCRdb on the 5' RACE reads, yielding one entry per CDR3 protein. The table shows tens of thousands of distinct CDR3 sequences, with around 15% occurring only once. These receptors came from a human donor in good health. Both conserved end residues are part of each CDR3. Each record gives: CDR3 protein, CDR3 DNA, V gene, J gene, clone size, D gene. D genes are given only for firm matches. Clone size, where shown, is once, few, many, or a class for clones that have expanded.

CDR3aa: CAWSQGASGNTIYF
CDR3nt: TGTGCCTGGAGTCAGGGGGCCTCTGGAAACACCATATATTTT
v_gene: TRBV30
j_gene: TRBJ1-3
abundance: few
d_gene: TRBD1

CDR3aa: CASSYPTRAGAFF
CDR3nt: TGTGCCAGCAGTTACCCTACGAGGGCAGGGGCTTTCTTT
v_gene: TRBV6-2/TRBV6-3
j_gene: TRBJ1-1
abundance: many
d_gene: -

CDR3aa: CASSPGRQDTQYF
CDR3nt: TGCGCCAGCAGCCCGGGACGCCAGGATACGCAGTATTTT
v_gene: TRBV5-1
j_gene: TRBJ2-3
abundance: few
d_gene: -

CDR3aa: CSARGLVLNTEAFF
CDR3nt: TGCAGTGCTAGAGGTCTGGTCCTGAACACTGAAGCTTTCTTT
v_gene: TRBV20-1
j_gene: TRBJ1-1
abundance: few
d_gene: -

CDR3aa: CASRPGQGSYGYTF
CDR3nt: TGTGCCAGCAGGCCGGGACAGGGGTCCTATGGCTACACCTTC
v_gene: TRBV6-1
j_gene: TRBJ1-2
abundance: many
d_gene: TRBD1

CDR3aa: CSAIHTQSQETQYF
CDR3nt: TGCAGTGCCATACACACCCAGTCACAAGAGACCCAGTACTTC
v_gene: TRBV20-1
j_gene: TRBJ2-5
abundance: many
d_gene: -

CDR3aa: CASSPGTTGELFF
CDR3nt: TGTGCCAGCAGTCCTGGGACTACCGGGGAGCTGTTTTTT
v_gene: TRBV2
j_gene: TRBJ2-2
abundance: many
d_gene: -

CDR3aa: CSVERGGKGLIGTEAFF
CDR3nt: TGCAGCGTTGAGCGCGGGGGCAAGGGTTTAATTGGGACTGAAGCTTTCTTT
v_gene: TRBV29-1
j_gene: TRBJ1-1
abundance: -
d_gene: -

CDR3aa: CASSSRASLTDTQYF
CDR3nt: TGTGCCAGCAGCTCCCGGGCTAGTCTCACAGATACGCAGTATTTT
v_gene: TRBV5-5
j_gene: TRBJ2-3
abundance: few
d_gene: -

CDR3aa: CASSQDGLGQYF
CDR3nt: TGTGCCAGCAGCCAAGACGGGTTGGGGCAGTACTTC
v_gene: TRBV14
j_gene: TRBJ2-7
abundance: few
d_gene: -

CDR3aa: CASSSGQMSNQPQHF
CDR3nt: TGTGCCAGCAGCTCTGGACAGATGAGCAATCAGCCCCAGCATTTT
v_gene: TRBV7-8
j_gene: TRBJ1-5
abundance: few
d_gene: -

CDR3aa: CVSSELRGASQETQYF
CDR3nt: TGTGTCAGCAGTGAACTGCGGGGGGCGTCCCAAGAGACCCAGTACTTC
v_gene: TRBV25-1
j_gene: TRBJ2-5
abundance: few
d_gene: TRBD2

CDR3aa: CASSSGFEAFF
CDR3nt: TGTGCCAGCTCCTCTGGGTTTGAAGCTTTCTTT
v_gene: TRBV6-2/TRBV6-3
j_gene: TRBJ1-1
abundance: many
d_gene: -

CDR3aa: CASSQDLLAGGAPHRRIQYF
CDR3nt: TGCGCCAGCAGCCAAGACCTTCTAGCGGGAGGCGCCCCCCACAGAAGGATCCAGTATTTT
v_gene: TRBV4-3
j_gene: TRBJ2-3
abundance: many
d_gene: TRBD2

CDR3aa: CASGTRTDNEQFF
CDR3nt: TGTGCCAGCGGGACTCGGACGGACAATGAGCAGTTCTTC
v_gene: TRBV9
j_gene: TRBJ2-1
abundance: many
d_gene: -

CDR3aa: CASSQGQGTNEKLFF
CDR3nt: TGTGCCAGCAGCCAAGGGCAGGGCACTAATGAAAAACTGTTTTTT
v_gene: TRBV3-1
j_gene: TRBJ1-4
abundance: many
d_gene: -

CDR3aa: CSARSGTELLAGYNEQFF
CDR3nt: TGCAGTGCTAGATCCGGGACAGAGCTACTAGCGGGGTACAATGAGCAGTTCTTC
v_gene: TRBV20-1
j_gene: TRBJ2-1
abundance: many
d_gene: TRBD2

CDR3aa: CASSKDRGSNTEAFF
CDR3nt: TGTGCCAGCAGTAAGGACAGGGGCTCGAACACTGAAGCTTTCTTT
v_gene: TRBV12-3/TRBV12-4
j_gene: TRBJ1-1
abundance: many
d_gene: TRBD1

CDR3aa: CASSLKAGNNYGYTF
CDR3nt: TGTGCCAGCAGTTTAAAGGCAGGGAATAACTATGGCTACACCTTC
v_gene: TRBV27
j_gene: TRBJ1-2
abundance: many
d_gene: -

CDR3aa: CASSFWREEVREQYF
CDR3nt: TGTGCCAGCAGCTTTTGGCGGGAAGAGGTGAGGGAGCAGTACTTC
v_gene: TRBV7-6
j_gene: TRBJ2-7
abundance: -
d_gene: -

CDR3aa: CASSIGQIYEQYF
CDR3nt: TGCGCCAGCAGTATAGGGCAGATCTACGAGCAGTACTTC
v_gene: TRBV5-1
j_gene: TRBJ2-7
abundance: few
d_gene: -

CDR3aa: CASSPTPGRSGGYTF
CDR3nt: TGTGCCAGCAGTCCAACCCCGGGACGCTCTGGGGGCTACACCTTC
v_gene: TRBV6-5
j_gene: TRBJ1-2
abundance: many
d_gene: -

CDR3aa: CSARDGSNYGYTF
CDR3nt: TGCAGTGCTAGAGATGGGAGTAACTATGGCTACACCTTC
v_gene: TRBV20-1
j_gene: TRBJ1-2
abundance: -
d_gene: -

CDR3aa: CASSRDTDTQYF
CDR3nt: TGTGCCAGCAGTCGTGACACAGATACGCAGTATTTT
v_gene: TRBV7-2
j_gene: TRBJ2-3
abundance: many
d_gene: -

CDR3aa: CASIPQGGSNIQYF
CDR3nt: TGTGCCAGTATCCCCCAAGGGGGCTCGAACATTCAGTACTTC
v_gene: TRBV19
j_gene: TRBJ2-4
abundance: -
d_gene: TRBD1

CDR3aa: CASSLVGGAGELFF
CDR3nt: TGCGCCAGCAGCTTGGTCGGGGGAGCCGGGGAGCTGTTTTTT
v_gene: TRBV5-1
j_gene: TRBJ2-2
abundance: -
d_gene: -

CDR3aa: CATKRGEETQYF
CDR3nt: TGTGCCACCAAGCGAGGGGAAGAGACCCAGTACTTC
v_gene: TRBV6-2/TRBV6-3
j_gene: TRBJ2-5
abundance: many
d_gene: -

CDR3aa: CASSGGQGARGNTIYF
CDR3nt: TGTGCCAGCAGTGGGGGACAGGGGGCGCGTGGAAACACCATATATTTT
v_gene: TRBV12-3/TRBV12-4
j_gene: TRBJ1-3
abundance: few
d_gene: TRBD1

CDR3aa: CASIGGQGTYNEQFF
CDR3nt: TGTGCCAGTATTGGGGGACAGGGGACTTACAATGAGCAGTTCTTC
v_gene: TRBV19
j_gene: TRBJ2-1
abundance: many
d_gene: TRBD1

CDR3aa: CASSLAGLDGTEAFF
CDR3nt: TGCGCCAGCAGCTTGGCCGGGCTTGACGGCACTGAAGCTTTCTTT
v_gene: TRBV5-1
j_gene: TRBJ1-1
abundance: -
d_gene: -

CDR3aa: CSAPIAGGAYEQYF
CDR3nt: TGCAGTGCTCCAATAGCGGGAGGGGCCTACGAGCAGTACTTC
v_gene: TRBV20-1
j_gene: TRBJ2-7
abundance: -
d_gene: TRBD2

CDR3aa: CASSQVMGQGPRADTQYF
CDR3nt: TGCGCCAGCAGCCAAGTTATGGGGCAAGGCCCCCGGGCAGATACGCAGTATTTT
v_gene: TRBV4-3
j_gene: TRBJ2-3
abundance: -
d_gene: -

CDR3aa: CASSRAGVYYGYTF
CDR3nt: TGCGCCAGCAGCCGAGCGGGGGTATACTATGGCTACACCTTC
v_gene: TRBV5-1
j_gene: TRBJ1-2
abundance: -
d_gene: -

CDR3aa: CASSLEYRGGNQPQHF
CDR3nt: TGTGCCAGCAGCTTAGAATACAGGGGGGGCAATCAGCCCCAGCATTTT
v_gene: TRBV7-6
j_gene: TRBJ1-5
abundance: few
d_gene: TRBD1

CDR3aa: CASSLDPGAGETQYF
CDR3nt: TGTGCCAGCAGCTTAGACCCGGGGGCCGGGGAGACCCAGTACTTC
v_gene: TRBV7-2
j_gene: TRBJ2-5
abundance: many
d_gene: -

CDR3aa: CASSLGWSYTF
CDR3nt: TGTGCCAGCAGCCTCGGGTGGAGCTACACCTTC
v_gene: TRBV2
j_gene: TRBJ1-2
abundance: many
d_gene: -

CDR3aa: CASSSTGSGTLSYNEQFF
CDR3nt: TGTGCCAGCAGCTCAACAGGGAGCGGGACTCTTTCCTACAATGAGCAGTTCTTC
v_gene: TRBV2
j_gene: TRBJ2-1
abundance: few
d_gene: -

CDR3aa: CASRETSSPGELFF
CDR3nt: TGTGCCAGCAGGGAGACTAGCAGTCCCGGGGAGCTGTTTTTT
v_gene: TRBV2
j_gene: TRBJ2-2
abundance: -
d_gene: TRBD2

CDR3aa: CASRFSGGATDTQYF
CDR3nt: TGTGCCAGCAGGTTTAGCGGGGGGGCCACAGATACGCAGTATTTT
v_gene: TRBV6-5
j_gene: TRBJ2-3
abundance: many
d_gene: TRBD2

CDR3aa: CASSVSLIGAVTEAFF
CDR3nt: TGTGCCAGTAGTGTTTCCTTAATAGGGGCGGTCACTGAAGCTTTCTTT
v_gene: TRBV19
j_gene: TRBJ1-1
abundance: -
d_gene: -

CDR3aa: CASSQDTRDSPLHF
CDR3nt: TGCGCCAGCAGCCAAGATACTAGGGATTCACCCCTCCACTTT
v_gene: TRBV4-3
j_gene: TRBJ1-6
abundance: many
d_gene: -

CDR3aa: CASTNTWTWTGINSNQPQHF
CDR3nt: TGTGCCAGCACCAATACGTGGACTTGGACAGGGATAAATAGCAATCAGCCCCAGCATTTT
v_gene: TRBV12-3/TRBV12-4
j_gene: TRBJ1-5
abundance: -
d_gene: TRBD1

CDR3aa: CASRARDASSDTQYF
CDR3nt: TGTGCCAGCAGGGCACGGGACGCCTCCTCAGATACGCAGTATTTT
v_gene: TRBV7-9
j_gene: TRBJ2-3
abundance: many
d_gene: -

CDR3aa: CASSAPGYNQPQHF
CDR3nt: TGTGCCAGCAGCGCCCCAGGGTACAATCAGCCCCAGCATTTT
v_gene: TRBV7-2
j_gene: TRBJ1-5
abundance: -
d_gene: -

CDR3aa: CASRNLGQGTYEQYF
CDR3nt: TGTGCCAGCAGGAACTTGGGACAGGGGACCTACGAGCAGTACTTC
v_gene: TRBV12-3/TRBV12-4
j_gene: TRBJ2-7
abundance: few
d_gene: TRBD1

CDR3aa: CASTYLERPRNEQFF
CDR3nt: TGTGCCAGCACCTACCTGGAGCGGCCCCGAAATGAGCAGTTCTTC
v_gene: TRBV7-2
j_gene: TRBJ2-1
abundance: few
d_gene: -

CDR3aa: CASSLSGHPANYGYTF
CDR3nt: TGTGCCAGCAGTTTATCGGGACACCCAGCTAACTATGGCTACACCTTC
v_gene: TRBV27
j_gene: TRBJ1-2
abundance: many
d_gene: -

CDR3aa: CASRAHGLVATDTQYF
CDR3nt: TGTGCCAGCAGAGCCCATGGCCTAGTGGCCACAGATACGCAGTATTTT
v_gene: TRBV6-6
j_gene: TRBJ2-3
abundance: -
d_gene: -

CDR3aa: CASSYKGQGFRYSGNTIYF
CDR3nt: TGTGCCAGCAGTTACAAGGGACAGGGGTTTCGTTACTCTGGAAACACCATATATTTT
v_gene: TRBV6-5
j_gene: TRBJ1-3
abundance: few
d_gene: TRBD1

CDR3aa: CASKRTAHSGNTIYF
CDR3nt: TGTGCCAGCAAAAGGACAGCTCACTCTGGAAACACCATATATTTT
v_gene: TRBV6-5
j_gene: TRBJ1-3
abundance: -
d_gene: -

CDR3aa: CSVDPQGGATEAFF
CDR3nt: TGCAGCGTTGACCCCCAGGGGGGCGCAACTGAAGCTTTCTTT
v_gene: TRBV29-1
j_gene: TRBJ1-1
abundance: many
d_gene: TRBD1

CDR3aa: CASSMGLAGYTDTQYF
CDR3nt: TGTGCCAGCAGCATGGGACTAGCGGGCTACACAGATACGCAGTATTTT
v_gene: TRBV7-8
j_gene: TRBJ2-3
abundance: many
d_gene: TRBD2

CDR3aa: CASSLEGTLLGEQYF
CDR3nt: TGTGCCAGCAGCTTAGAGGGGACACTCCTGGGGGAGCAGTACTTC
v_gene: TRBV7-2
j_gene: TRBJ2-7
abundance: -
d_gene: -

CDR3aa: CSASPAGDFSYNSPLHF
CDR3nt: TGCAGTGCTAGCCCGGCAGGGGACTTCTCCTATAATTCACCCCTCCACTTT
v_gene: TRBV20-1
j_gene: TRBJ1-6
abundance: many
d_gene: -

CDR3aa: CASSPGGGGTEAFF
CDR3nt: TGTGCCAGCAGTCCAGGGGGTGGGGGGACTGAAGCTTTCTTT
v_gene: TRBV12-3/TRBV12-4
j_gene: TRBJ1-1
abundance: -
d_gene: TRBD1

CDR3aa: CASSLTWGRTDTQYF
CDR3nt: TGTGCCAGCAGCTTAACTTGGGGACGCACAGATACGCAGTATTTT
v_gene: TRBV7-2
j_gene: TRBJ2-3
abundance: many
d_gene: -

CDR3aa: CASSLAGHLAKNIQYF
CDR3nt: TGTGCCAGCAGCTTAGCGGGGCATTTAGCCAAAAACATTCAGTACTTC
v_gene: TRBV7-2
j_gene: TRBJ2-4
abundance: many
d_gene: -